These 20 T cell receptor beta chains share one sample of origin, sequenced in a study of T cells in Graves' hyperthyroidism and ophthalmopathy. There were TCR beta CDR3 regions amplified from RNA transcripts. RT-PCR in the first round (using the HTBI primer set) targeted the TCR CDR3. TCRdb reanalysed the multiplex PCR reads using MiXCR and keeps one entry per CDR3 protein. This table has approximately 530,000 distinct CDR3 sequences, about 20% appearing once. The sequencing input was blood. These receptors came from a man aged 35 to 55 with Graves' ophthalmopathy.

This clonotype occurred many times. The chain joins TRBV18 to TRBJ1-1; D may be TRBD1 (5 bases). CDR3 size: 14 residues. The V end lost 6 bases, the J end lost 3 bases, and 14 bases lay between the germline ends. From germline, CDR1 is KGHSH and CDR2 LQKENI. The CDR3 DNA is TGTGCCAGCTCGCCGTTCCCAGGGCACACTGAAGCTTTCTTT. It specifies CASSPFPGHTEAFF.

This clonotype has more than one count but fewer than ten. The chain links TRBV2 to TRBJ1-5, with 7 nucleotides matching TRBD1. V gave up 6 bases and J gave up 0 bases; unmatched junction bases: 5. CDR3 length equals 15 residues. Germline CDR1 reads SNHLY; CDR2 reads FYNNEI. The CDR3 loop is CASRGGQISNQPQHF. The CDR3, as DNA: TGTGCCAGCAGAGGGGGACAGATTAGCAATCAGCCCCAGCATTTT.

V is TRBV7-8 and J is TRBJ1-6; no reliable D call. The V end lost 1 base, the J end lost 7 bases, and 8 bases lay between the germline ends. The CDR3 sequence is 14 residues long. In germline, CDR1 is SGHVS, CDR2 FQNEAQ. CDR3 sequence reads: CASSLGSQNSPLHF. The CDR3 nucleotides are TGTGCCAGCAGCTTAGGGTCCCAAAATTCACCCCTCCACTTT.

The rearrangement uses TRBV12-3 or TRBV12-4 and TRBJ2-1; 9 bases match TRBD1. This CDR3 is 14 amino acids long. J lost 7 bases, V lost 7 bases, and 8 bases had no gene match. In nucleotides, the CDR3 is TGTGCCAGCACCCGGGACAGGGCGAAGAATGAGCAGTTCTTC. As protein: CASTRDRAKNEQFF.

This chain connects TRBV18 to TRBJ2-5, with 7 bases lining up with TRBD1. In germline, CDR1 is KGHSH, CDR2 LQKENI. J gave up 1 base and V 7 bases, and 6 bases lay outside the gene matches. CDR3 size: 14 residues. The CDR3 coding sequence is TGTGCCAGCTTTCCACAGGGGACCCAAGAGACCCAGTACTTC. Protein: CASFPQGTQETQYF.

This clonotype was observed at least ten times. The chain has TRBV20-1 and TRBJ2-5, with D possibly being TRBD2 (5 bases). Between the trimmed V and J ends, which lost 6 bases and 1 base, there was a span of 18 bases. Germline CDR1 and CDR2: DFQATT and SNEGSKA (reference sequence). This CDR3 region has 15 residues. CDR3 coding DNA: TGCAGTGCATCCACGGACTCAGGTACCCAAGAGACCCAGTACTTC. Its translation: CSASTDSGTQETQYF.

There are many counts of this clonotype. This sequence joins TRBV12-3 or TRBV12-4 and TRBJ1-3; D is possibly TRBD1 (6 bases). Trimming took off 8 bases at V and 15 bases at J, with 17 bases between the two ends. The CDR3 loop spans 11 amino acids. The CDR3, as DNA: TGTGCCAGCGCACGCAGGGGCTTTAGATATTTT. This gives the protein CASARRGFRYF.

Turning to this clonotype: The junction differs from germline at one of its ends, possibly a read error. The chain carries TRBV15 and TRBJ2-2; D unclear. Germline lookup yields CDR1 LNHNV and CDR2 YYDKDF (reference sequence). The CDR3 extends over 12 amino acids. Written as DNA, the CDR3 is TGTGTCACCAGCAGAGTTGGCGGGGAGCTGTTTTTT. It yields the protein CVTSRVGGELFF.

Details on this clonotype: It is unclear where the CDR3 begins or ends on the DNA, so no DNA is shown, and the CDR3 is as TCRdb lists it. The CDR3 here is CASRRTNYGCTF. The V and J genes are TRBV19 and TRBJ1-2. Both ends counted, the CDR3 spans 12 residues. Germline values: CDR1 LNHDA, CDR2 SQIVND (reference sequence).

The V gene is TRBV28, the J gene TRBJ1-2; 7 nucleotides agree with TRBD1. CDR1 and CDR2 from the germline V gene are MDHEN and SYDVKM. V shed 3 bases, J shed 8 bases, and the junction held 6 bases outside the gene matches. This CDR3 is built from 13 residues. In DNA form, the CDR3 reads TGTGCCAGCAGTTTGTTGGGGACAGAAGGCTACACCTTC. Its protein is CASSLLGTEGYTF.

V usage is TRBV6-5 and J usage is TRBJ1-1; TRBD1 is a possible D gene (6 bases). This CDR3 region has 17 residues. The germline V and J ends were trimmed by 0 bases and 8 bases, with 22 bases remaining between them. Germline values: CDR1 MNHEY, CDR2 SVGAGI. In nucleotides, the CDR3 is TGTGCCAGCAGTTACTCCCGGTTCGGGGGCGTGGGACCCGAAGCTTTCTTT. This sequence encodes CASSYSRFGGVGPEAFF.

CDR3 loop: CATSDLGGGTGELFF. In DNA form, the CDR3 reads TGTGCCACCAGTGATTTGGGTGGGGGAACCGGGGAGCTGTTTTTT. V and J are TRBV24-1 and TRBJ2-2; tentatively, D is TRBD1 or TRBD2 (5 bases each). This CDR3 has 15 amino acids. V was clipped by 0 bases and J by 5 bases, with 9 bases between them. CDR1 KGHDR and CDR2 SFDVKD come from the germline V gene.

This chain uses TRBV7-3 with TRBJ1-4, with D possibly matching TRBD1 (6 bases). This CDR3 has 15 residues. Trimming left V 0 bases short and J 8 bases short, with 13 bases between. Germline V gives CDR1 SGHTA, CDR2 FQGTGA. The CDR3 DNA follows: TGTGCCAGCAGCTTAACGGCAGGGGCAGGGGAAAAACTGTTTTTT. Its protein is CASSLTAGAGEKLFF.

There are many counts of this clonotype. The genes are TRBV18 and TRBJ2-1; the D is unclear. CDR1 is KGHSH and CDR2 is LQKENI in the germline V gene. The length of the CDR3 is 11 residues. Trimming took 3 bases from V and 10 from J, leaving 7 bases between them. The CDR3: CASSPKEEQFF. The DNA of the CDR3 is TGTGCCAGCTCACCCAAGGAAGAGCAGTTCTTC.

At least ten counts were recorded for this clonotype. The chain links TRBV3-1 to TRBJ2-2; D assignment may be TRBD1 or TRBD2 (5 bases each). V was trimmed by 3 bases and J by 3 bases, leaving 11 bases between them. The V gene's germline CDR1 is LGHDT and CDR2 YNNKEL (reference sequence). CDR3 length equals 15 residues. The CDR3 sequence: CASSQGPRDTGELFF. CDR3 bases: TGTGCCAGCAGCCAGGGACCGCGGGACACCGGGGAGCTGTTTTTT. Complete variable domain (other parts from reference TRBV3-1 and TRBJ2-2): DTAVSQTPKYLVTQMGNDKSIKCEQNLGHDTMYWYKQDSKKFLKIMFSYNNKELIINETVPNRFSPKSPDKAHLNLHINSLELGDSAVYFCASSQGPRDTGELFFGEGSRLTVL.

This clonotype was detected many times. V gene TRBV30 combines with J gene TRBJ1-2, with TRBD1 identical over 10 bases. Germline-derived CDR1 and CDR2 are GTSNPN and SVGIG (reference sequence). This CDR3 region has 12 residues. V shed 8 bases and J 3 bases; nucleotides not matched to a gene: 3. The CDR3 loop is CARTGGHYGYTF. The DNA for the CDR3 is TGTGCCCGGACAGGGGGGCACTATGGCTACACCTTC.

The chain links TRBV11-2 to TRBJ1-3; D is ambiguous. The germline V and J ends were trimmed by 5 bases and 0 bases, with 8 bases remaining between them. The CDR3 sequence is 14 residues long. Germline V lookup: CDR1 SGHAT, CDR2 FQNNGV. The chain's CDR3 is CASSAFDSGNTIYF. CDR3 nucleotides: TGTGCCAGCAGCGCCTTTGACTCTGGAAACACCATATATTTT. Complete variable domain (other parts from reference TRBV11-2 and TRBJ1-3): EAGVAQSPRYKIIEKRQSVAFWCNPISGHATLYWYQQILGQGPKLLIQFQNNGVVDDSQLPKDRFSAERLKGVDSTLKIQPAKLEDSAVYLCASSAFDSGNTIYFGEGSWLTVV.

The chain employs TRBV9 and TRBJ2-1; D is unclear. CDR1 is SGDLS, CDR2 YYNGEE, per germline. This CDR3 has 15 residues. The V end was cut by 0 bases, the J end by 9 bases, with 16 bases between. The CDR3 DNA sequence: TGTGCCAGCAGCGTAGCTGCTGCGAAAGTGGGTGAGCAGTTCTTC. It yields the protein CASSVAAAKVGEQFF.

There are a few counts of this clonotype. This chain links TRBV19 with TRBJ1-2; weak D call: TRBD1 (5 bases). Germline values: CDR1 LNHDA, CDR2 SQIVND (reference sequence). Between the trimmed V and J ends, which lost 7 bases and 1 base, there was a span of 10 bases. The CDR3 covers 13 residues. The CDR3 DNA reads TGTGCCAGTATTTCAGGACATAACTATGGCTACACCTTC. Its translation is CASISGHNYGYTF.

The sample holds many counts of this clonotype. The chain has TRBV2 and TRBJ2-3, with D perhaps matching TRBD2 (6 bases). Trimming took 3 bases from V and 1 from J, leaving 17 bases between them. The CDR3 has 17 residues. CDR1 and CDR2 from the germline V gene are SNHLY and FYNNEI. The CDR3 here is CASSELMDGTGTDTQYF. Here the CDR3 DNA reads TGTGCCAGCAGTGAGCTGATGGACGGGACTGGCACAGATACGCAGTATTTT.